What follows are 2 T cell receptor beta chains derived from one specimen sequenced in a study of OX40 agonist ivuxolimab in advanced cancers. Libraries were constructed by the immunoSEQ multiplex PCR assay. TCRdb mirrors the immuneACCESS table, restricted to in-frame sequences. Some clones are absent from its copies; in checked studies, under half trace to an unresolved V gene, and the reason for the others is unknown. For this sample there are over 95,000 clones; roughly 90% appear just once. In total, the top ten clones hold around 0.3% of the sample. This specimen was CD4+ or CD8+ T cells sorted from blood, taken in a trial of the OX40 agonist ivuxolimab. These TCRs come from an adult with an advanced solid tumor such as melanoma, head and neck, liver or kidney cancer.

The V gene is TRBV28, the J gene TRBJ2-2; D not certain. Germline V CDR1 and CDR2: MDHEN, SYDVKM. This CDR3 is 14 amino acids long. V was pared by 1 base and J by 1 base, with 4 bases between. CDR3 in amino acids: CASSLYLNTGELFF. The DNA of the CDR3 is TGTGCCAGCAGTTTATATCTGAACACCGGGGAGCTGTTTTTT. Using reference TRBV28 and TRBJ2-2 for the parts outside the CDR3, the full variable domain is DVKVTQSSRYLVKRTGEKVFLECVQDMDHENMFWYRQDPGLGLRLIYFSYDVKMKEKGDIPEGYSVSREKKERFSLILESASTNQTSMYLCASSLYLNTGELFFGEGSRLTVL.

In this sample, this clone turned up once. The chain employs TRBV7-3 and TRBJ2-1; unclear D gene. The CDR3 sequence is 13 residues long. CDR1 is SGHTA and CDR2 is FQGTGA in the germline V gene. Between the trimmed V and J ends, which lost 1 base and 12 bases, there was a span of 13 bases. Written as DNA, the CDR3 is TGTGCCAGCAGCTTAAGTTATAGGGAAACGCAGTTCTTC. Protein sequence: CASSLSYRETQFF.